This is a list of T cell receptor beta chains from one sample in a study of blood T cell repertoires in COVID-19. The method was immunoSEQ multiplex PCR; TCRdb's version includes in-frame clones alone and lacks a portion of them. The data show approximately 210,000 clones, more than 70% seen once. The sample taken for sequencing was PBMCs or T cells enriched from blood (not recorded which). These receptors all stem from a man between 25 and 39 years old with acute COVID-19. The conserved cysteine and the conserved F or W are not part of the CDR3 here. The order of the fields is D gene, J gene, V gene, CDR3 protein. The D gene is left open where the match is weak.

d_call: TRBD1; j_call: TRBJ1-5; v_call: TRBV6-4; cdr3_aa: ASSDSMEGADQPQH
d_call: TRBD1; j_call: TRBJ1-2; v_call: TRBV5-4; cdr3_aa: ASSVRTGDIYGYT
d_call: -; j_call: TRBJ1-2; v_call: TRBV28; cdr3_aa: ASSGGTNYGYT
d_call: -; j_call: TRBJ2-5; v_call: TRBV10-3; cdr3_aa: AIGLPVQETQY
d_call: TRBD2; j_call: TRBJ2-3; v_call: TRBV5-1; cdr3_aa: ASSSGLATDTQY
d_call: TRBD1; j_call: TRBJ2-1; v_call: TRBV2; cdr3_aa: ASSKLQGDEQF
d_call: -; j_call: TRBJ2-7; v_call: TRBV6-2/TRBV6-3; cdr3_aa: ASSRQAPYEQY
d_call: -; j_call: TRBJ1-2; v_call: TRBV7-2; cdr3_aa: ASSLAGAGTNYGYT
d_call: TRBD1; j_call: TRBJ1-4; v_call: TRBV2; cdr3_aa: ASSRDRDQLF
d_call: -; j_call: TRBJ1-4; v_call: TRBV6-5; cdr3_aa: ASRPGHVNEKLF
d_call: -; j_call: TRBJ2-1; v_call: TRBV29-1; cdr3_aa: SVSRDKQF
d_call: TRBD2; j_call: TRBJ2-1; v_call: TRBV10-3; cdr3_aa: AISDRAGSYNEQF
d_call: -; j_call: TRBJ2-6; v_call: TRBV29-1; cdr3_aa: SVEGGGGANVLT
d_call: TRBD2; j_call: TRBJ2-7; v_call: TRBV18; cdr3_aa: ASSPPGLASSYEQY
d_call: -; j_call: TRBJ1-2; v_call: TRBV10-3; cdr3_aa: AISESNQGGYT
d_call: -; j_call: TRBJ2-7; v_call: TRBV1; cdr3_aa: TSSIRDRGSPEQY
d_call: -; j_call: TRBJ1-2; v_call: TRBV28; cdr3_aa: ASSLVTGYGYT
d_call: -; j_call: TRBJ1-5; v_call: TRBV25-1; cdr3_aa: ASGDGGNQPQH
d_call: TRBD1; j_call: TRBJ2-4; v_call: TRBV14; cdr3_aa: ASSPGQGKVGKNIQY
d_call: TRBD1; j_call: TRBJ1-1; v_call: TRBV11-2; cdr3_aa: ASTRQGGLTEAF
d_call: -; j_call: TRBJ2-3; v_call: TRBV9; cdr3_aa: ASSVERIVDTQY
d_call: TRBD2; j_call: TRBJ2-1; v_call: TRBV7-7; cdr3_aa: ASSPGRLVTYNEQF
d_call: -; j_call: TRBJ2-7; v_call: TRBV11-1; cdr3_aa: ASSLDLTTYYEQY
d_call: TRBD1; j_call: TRBJ2-5; v_call: TRBV5-5; cdr3_aa: ASSPGDRGWETQY
d_call: TRBD2; j_call: TRBJ2-1; v_call: TRBV7-6; cdr3_aa: ASSPPVAGGPNEQF
d_call: -; j_call: TRBJ1-4; v_call: TRBV11-2; cdr3_aa: ASSPVPPLTNEKLF
d_call: TRBD1; j_call: TRBJ1-4; v_call: TRBV19; cdr3_aa: ASEPGQALGKLF
d_call: -; j_call: TRBJ1-4; v_call: TRBV2; cdr3_aa: ASSRYRPTNEKLF
d_call: TRBD1; j_call: TRBJ2-2; v_call: TRBV2; cdr3_aa: ASRDRGTNTGELF
d_call: -; j_call: TRBJ2-1; v_call: TRBV11-2; cdr3_aa: ASSSPGSRNEQF
d_call: TRBD2; j_call: TRBJ2-1; v_call: TRBV3-1/TRBV3-2; cdr3_aa: ASSRSLGGGAHRF
d_call: TRBD1; j_call: TRBJ1-2; v_call: TRBV27; cdr3_aa: VSGQAYGYT
d_call: -; j_call: TRBJ1-6; v_call: TRBV7-9; cdr3_aa: ASSSGQSSYNSPLH
d_call: -; j_call: TRBJ2-5; v_call: TRBV3-1/TRBV3-2; cdr3_aa: ASSYDSLQETQY
d_call: TRBD1; j_call: TRBJ1-4; v_call: TRBV6-5; cdr3_aa: ASRTGGSEKLF
d_call: TRBD1; j_call: TRBJ1-1; v_call: TRBV30; cdr3_aa: AWSIGTGNTEAF
d_call: TRBD1; j_call: TRBJ1-1; v_call: TRBV7-9; cdr3_aa: ASSPRQGTNTEAF
d_call: TRBD1; j_call: TRBJ1-1; v_call: TRBV5-1; cdr3_aa: ASSFGGTGNTEAF
d_call: TRBD1; j_call: TRBJ2-5; v_call: TRBV18; cdr3_aa: ASSPRQGVETQY
d_call: TRBD1; j_call: TRBJ1-5; v_call: TRBV12-3/TRBV12-4; cdr3_aa: ASRTGSNQPQH
d_call: -; j_call: TRBJ1-1; v_call: TRBV5-4; cdr3_aa: ASSSPAEAF
d_call: TRBD1; j_call: TRBJ1-1; v_call: TRBV6-6; cdr3_aa: ASSSNPGQKAF
d_call: TRBD2; j_call: TRBJ2-7; v_call: TRBV19; cdr3_aa: ASSIGGGSYEQY
d_call: -; j_call: TRBJ2-1; v_call: TRBV7-9; cdr3_aa: ASSLTLASYNEQF
d_call: TRBD1; j_call: TRBJ1-1; v_call: TRBV15; cdr3_aa: ATSRDRGLGGTEAF